The 17 T cell receptor beta chains listed next were all sequenced from one sample in a study of shared clonotypes between healthy human individuals. The method was immunoSEQ multiplex PCR; TCRdb's version includes in-frame clones alone and lacks a portion of them. Of about 2.3 million clones in the sample, more than 80% were seen once. Material for sequencing was naive CD4+ T cells from PBMCs. Subset of the sample: CD45RA+ positively selected. The receptors shown here come from a man aged 18 to 29 in good health. Some clones in this sample may be carry-over from other donors' samples.

The chain has TRBV12-5 and TRBJ1-5; D is uncertain. Germline V gene lookup returns CDR1 LGHNT and CDR2 FRNRAP. The V gene lost 7 bases and the J gene lost 3 bases, with 13 bases spanning the gap. The CDR3 loop spans 14 amino acids. The CDR3 here is CASAPDGHNQPQHF. CDR3 DNA: TGTGCTAGTGCTCCGGATGGTCACAATCAGCCCCAGCATTTT.

The gene calls are TRBV30 and TRBJ2-1; possibly TRBD2 for D (7 bases). The CDR3 extends over 15 amino acids. Trimming took off 5 bases at V and 7 bases at J, with 21 bases between the two ends. Per the germline V gene, CDR1 is GTSNPN and CDR2 is SVGIG (reference sequence). Here the CDR3 reads CAWAEVGGGRNEQFF. The CDR3 bases are TGTGCCTGGGCCGAGGTGGGAGGGGGTCGGAATGAGCAGTTCTTC.

The rearrangement links TRBV7-9 to TRBJ2-7; tentatively, D is TRBD1 or TRBD2 (5 bases each). The CDR3 has 14 residues. The V gene lost 6 bases and the J gene lost 3 bases, with 15 bases spanning the gap. Germline V gives CDR1 SEHNR, CDR2 FQNEAQ (reference sequence). CDR3 nucleotide sequence: TGTGCCAGCAGTGACCTGGGACGGATCTACGAGCAGTACTTC. Translated, it gives CASSDLGRIYEQYF.

Note on this clone: The sample carries other DNA sequences with the same CDR3. The chain couples TRBV20-1 to TRBJ2-7; no clear D gene. The V gene's germline CDR1 is DFQATT and CDR2 SNEGSKA (reference sequence). V was clipped by 0 bases and J by 4 bases, with 4 bases between them. This CDR3 region has 11 residues. CDR3 region: CSARDLYEQYF. Here the CDR3 DNA reads TGCAGTGCTAGAGACTTGTACGAGCAGTACTTC.

About this clone: The same CDR3 also results from other DNA sequences found in this sample. V gene TRBV28 combines with J gene TRBJ2-7; D may be TRBD1 (6 bases). The length of the CDR3 is 12 residues. V was trimmed by 2 bases and J by 6 bases, leaving 8 bases between them. The V gene's germline CDR1 is MDHEN and CDR2 SYDVKM. Written as DNA, the CDR3 is TGTGCCAGCAGTTTAAAGGGGGTCGAGCAGTACTTC. It encodes CASSLKGVEQYF.

Remarks on this clone: Within the sample, other DNA sequences also encode this same CDR3. The chain couples TRBV6-6 to TRBJ1-3; weak D call: TRBD1 (6 bases). Between the trimmed V and J ends, which lost 6 bases and 4 bases, there was a span of 10 bases. Germline V gene data show CDR1 as MNHNY and CDR2 as SVGAGI (reference sequence). The CDR3 is 13 amino acids. The CDR3 spells CASREGGGNTIYF. CDR3 bases: TGTGCCAGCAGAGAGGGGGGGGGAAACACCATATATTTT.

The CDR3 is CASSLRGNTEAFF. CDR3 DNA sequence: TGTGCCAGCTCACTACGAGGAAACACTGAAGCTTTCTTT. This chain uses TRBV18 with TRBJ1-1; no firm D call. Looked up from germline, CDR1 is KGHSH and CDR2 is LQKENI. V lost 4 bases to trimming and J lost 2 bases, with 8 bases between them. The CDR3 consists of 13 residues.

This clone was counted a single time. The V call is TRBV10-3, the J call TRBJ2-5; the match to TRBD2 covers 9 bases. V lost 2 bases and J lost 0; bases outside the gene matches: 1. Looked up from germline, CDR1 is ENHRY and CDR2 is SYGVKD. The length of the CDR3 is 15 residues. CDR3 DNA sequence: TGTGCCATCAGTGAGCTAGCGGGGCACCAAGAGACCCAGTACTTC. Translating it yields CAISELAGHQETQYF.

This rearrangement joins TRBV27 to TRBJ2-3; TRBD2 might be the D (5 bases). The V end lost 2 bases, the J end lost 3 bases, and 9 bases lay between the germline ends. The CDR3 is made up of 14 amino acids. Per germline, CDR1 MNHEY and CDR2 SMNVEV (reference sequence). The DNA of the CDR3 is TGTGCCAGCAGTTTAGGGGAGACAACAGATACGCAGTATTTT. Amino acid sequence: CASSLGETTDTQYF.

The rearrangement links TRBV4-2 to TRBJ2-7; TRBD2 is a possible D gene (6 bases). Trimming shortened V by 0 bases and J by 5 bases, and 29 bases separated the two germline ends. The germline V gene encodes CDR1 LGHNA and CDR2 YNFKEQ. This CDR3 has 20 residues. The DNA for the CDR3 is TGTGCCAGCAGCCAAGATGCAAAGGTAGCGGAGATTTCCGCCCGCAACGAGCAGTACTTC. It translates to CASSQDAKVAEISARNEQYF.

This chain joins TRBV5-1 and TRBJ1-2; D gene ambiguous. Germline V gene sequence: CDR1 SGHRS, CDR2 YFSETQ. The CDR3 loop spans 14 amino acids. V lost 4 bases and J lost 4, with 14 bases in between. Here the CDR3 reads CASSVDGSAYGYTF. The CDR3 DNA reads TGCGCCAGCAGCGTGGATGGGTCAGCCTATGGCTACACCTTC.

V usage is TRBV28 and J usage is TRBJ2-6, with D unclear. This CDR3 is built from 15 residues. V was cut by 5 bases and J by 2 bases, with 10 bases left in between. CDR1 is MDHEN and CDR2 is SYDVKM in the germline V gene. CDR3 in DNA: TGTGCCAGCAGTGCTCCTGGGGCTGGGGCCAACGTCCTGACTTTC. Its protein is CASSAPGAGANVLTF. Full variable domain (missing parts from reference TRBV28 and TRBJ2-6): DVKVTQSSRYLVKRTGEKVFLECVQDMDHENMFWYRQDPGLGLRLIYFSYDVKMKEKGDIPEGYSVSREKKERFSLILESASTNQTSMYLCASSAPGAGANVLTFGAGSRLTVL.

The rearrangement uses TRBV5-1 and TRBJ2-7, with D tentatively TRBD1 (5 bases). The CDR3 loop spans 17 amino acids. The V and J ends lost 0 bases and 0 bases respectively, with 16 bases between them. Germline assignment: CDR1 SGHRS and CDR2 YFSETQ. Written as DNA, the CDR3 is TGCGCCAGCAGCTTGGGCGTTCATGGTGGGGCCTCCTACGAGCAGTACTTC. Its translation is CASSLGVHGGASYEQYF.

The rearrangement uses TRBV7-9 and TRBJ1-2; perhaps TRBD1 as D (5 bases). CDR1 and CDR2 (germline): SEHNR, FQNEAQ (reference sequence). Trimming cost V 3 bases and J 4 bases, with 9 bases left between them. This CDR3 spans 13 amino acids. CDR3 sequence: CASSFGTSYGYTF. The CDR3 nucleotides are TGTGCCAGCAGCTTCGGGACCTCCTATGGCTACACCTTC.

The chain joins TRBV29-1 to TRBJ2-1, with D perhaps assigned TRBD1 or TRBD2 (5 bases each). The CDR3 runs 14 residues. Germline CDR1 reads SQVTM; CDR2 reads ANQGSEA. Trimming took off 3 bases at V and 2 bases at J, with 11 bases between the two ends. CDR3 loop: CSVDTLGAYNEQFF. The CDR3 DNA sequence: TGCAGCGTTGACACTTTGGGGGCCTACAATGAGCAGTTCTTC.

The chain's CDR3 is CASSLSRTGGSYEQYF. CDR3 coding DNA: TGTGCCAGCAGTTTATCTCGGACAGGGGGCTCCTACGAGCAGTACTTC. This rearrangement joins TRBV28 to TRBJ2-7; 10 nucleotides agree with TRBD1. This CDR3 spans 16 amino acids. V lost 1 base and J lost 0; bases outside the gene matches: 3. Per germline, CDR1 MDHEN and CDR2 SYDVKM.

The chain is built from TRBV19 and TRBJ1-2; tentative D call: TRBD1 (6 bases). The CDR3 totals 15 residues. Germline CDR1 and CDR2: LNHDA and SQIVND (reference sequence). The V gene lost 1 base and the J gene lost 4 bases, with 13 bases spanning the gap. DNA of the CDR3: TGTGCCAGTAGTATAGCTGGGGGGCTTGCCTATGGCTACACCTTC. It specifies CASSIAGGLAYGYTF.